Following are 17 T cell receptor beta chains from one sample sequenced in a study of cytomegalovirus exposure and HLA in healthy donors. PCR employed 60 Vbeta and 13 Jbeta primers. Generated by immunoSEQ multiplex PCR, the TCRdb table keeps only in-frame clones and is missing some. The sample lists about 140,000 clones, approximately 91% seen once, with around 0.5% in the top ten. Sample: PBMCs. The receptor set was obtained from a woman between 40 and 50 years old in good health and CMV-seronegative.

This clone appeared once. The CDR3 region is CASSLVRGTGELFF. CDR3 DNA sequence: TGTGCCAGCAGTTTGGTTAGGGGGACCGGGGAGCTGTTTTTT. The chain recombines TRBV28 with TRBJ2-2; the D gene is possibly TRBD1 (6 bases). V shed 3 bases and J shed 5 bases, with 10 bases lying between them. The CDR3 covers 14 residues. Germline V gene lookup returns CDR1 MDHEN and CDR2 SYDVKM.

The V gene is TRBV10-3, the J gene TRBJ1-1, with TRBD1 matching over 7 bases. The V gene end was trimmed by 5 bases and the J gene end by 8 bases; junction bases not matched to a gene: 5. The length of the CDR3 is 12 residues. Looked up from germline, CDR1 is ENHRY and CDR2 is SYGVKD. The CDR3 DNA follows: TGTGCCATCAGTCTTGACAGGGACGAAGCTTTCTTT. Amino acids: CAISLDRDEAFF.

The V and J genes are TRBV11-3 and TRBJ2-4; 8 positions agree with TRBD1. The CDR3 contains 12 residues. J was trimmed by 7 bases and V by 10 bases; bases with no gene match: 6. Germline lookup yields CDR1 SGHNT and CDR2 YENEEA. The CDR3 sequence: CATTDRENIQYF. The CDR3 nucleotides are TGTGCCACGACGGACAGGGAGAACATTCAGTACTTC.

The chain carries TRBV5-1 and TRBJ2-2; 7 bases agree with TRBD1. The CDR3 totals 15 residues. Trimming at V came to 0 bases and at J to 1 base, leaving 0 bases not matched to a gene. The V gene's germline CDR1 is SGHRS and CDR2 YFSETQ. The DNA for the CDR3 is TGCGCCAGCAGCTTGGGACAGGGGAACACCGGGGAGCTGTTTTTT. Protein product: CASSLGQGNTGELFF.

The chain has TRBV7-2 and TRBJ2-7; no firm D call. Germline V gene lookup returns CDR1 SGHTA and CDR2 FQGNSA. The V gene lost 3 bases and the J gene lost 9 bases, with 21 bases spanning the gap. This CDR3 is built from 15 residues. CDR3: CASSFSMAGGPAQYF. The CDR3 region has the DNA TGTGCCAGCAGCTTTTCCATGGCAGGTGGGCCCGCGCAGTACTTC.

The chain is built from TRBV9 and TRBJ2-1; 9 positions agree with TRBD2. CDR3 length: 15 amino acids. V was clipped by 4 bases and J by 6 bases; unmatched bases: 8. Germline V lookup: CDR1 SGDLS, CDR2 YYNGEE. The CDR3 loop reads CASSLPGLASNEQFF. CDR3 sequence (DNA): TGTGCCAGCAGCCTCCCGGGACTAGCCTCCAATGAGCAGTTCTTC.

The chain combines TRBV7-9 with TRBJ2-1; TRBD2 aligns across 7 bases. CDR1 SEHNR and CDR2 FQNEAQ come from the germline V gene (reference sequence). V lost 5 bases and J lost 4; bases outside the gene matches: 8. This CDR3 region has 15 residues. The CDR3 here is CASSGGGLTYNEQFF. CDR3 DNA sequence: TGTGCCAGCAGCGGGGGAGGGTTGACTTACAATGAGCAGTTCTTC.

V and J are TRBV29-1 and TRBJ1-2, with a weak D call TRBD1 (5 bases). This CDR3 is built from 16 residues. Germline-derived CDR1 and CDR2 are SQVTM and ANQGSEA. Trimming cost V 3 bases and J 6 bases, with 23 bases left between them. The DNA for the CDR3 is TGCAGCGTTGAGGTGGGGATCCCGTCAGGGAAGGATGGCTACACCTTC. Translation gives CSVEVGIPSGKDGYTF.

The rearrangement joins TRBV21-1 to TRBJ1-5; whether TRBD1, the table's D call, matches the DNA was not checked. TRBV21-1 is a recognized pseudogene. The CDR3 loop spans 15 amino acids. This chain's CDR3 is CASSNRTGGNQPQHF. In nucleotides, the CDR3 is TGTGCCAGCAGCAACAGGACAGGGGGCAATCAGCCCCAGCATTTT.

This sequence joins TRBV15 and TRBJ1-2; D is unresolved. V was pared by 3 bases and J by 0 bases, with 14 bases between. Germline values: CDR1 LNHNV, CDR2 YYDKDF (reference sequence). CDR3 length equals 16 residues. The CDR3 loop is CATSRDRHGSNYGYTF. In nucleotides, the CDR3 is TGTGCCACCAGCAGGGATAGACACGGATCTAACTATGGCTACACCTTC.

The V and J genes are TRBV4-2 and TRBJ1-2; D is unclear. Germline CDR1 LGHNA, CDR2 YNFKEQ. V was shortened by 5 bases and J by 3 bases, with 16 bases between the two germline ends. The CDR3 is 15 amino acids. CDR3 nucleotides: TGTGCCAGCAGCACGGGGATCGGGAGGGACTATGGCTACACCTTC. Translated, it gives CASSTGIGRDYGYTF.

The rearrangement joins TRBV15 to TRBJ1-1; D is unresolved. This CDR3 is built from 14 residues. Germline CDR1 LNHNV, CDR2 YYDKDF (reference sequence). V lost 0 bases to trimming and J lost 4 bases, with 9 bases between them. CDR3 region: CATSRDPSTTEAFF. CDR3 bases: TGTGCCACCAGCAGAGATCCGAGCACCACTGAAGCTTTCTTT.

J is TRBJ2-7 and V is TRBV19; 9 nucleotides align to TRBD2. CDR1 and CDR2 from the germline V gene are LNHDA and SQIVND (reference sequence). The CDR3 extends over 13 amino acids. The V and J ends lost 8 bases and 6 bases, in that order; junction bases with no gene match: 8. CDR3 DNA: TGTGCCAGTCAGGCTAGCGGGAAGGGCGAGCAGTACTTC. It specifies CASQASGKGEQYF.

CDR3 coding DNA: TGTGCCAGCAGTGAACGCCTAGCGGGAGATACGCAGTATTTT. It specifies CASSERLAGDTQYF. The V call is TRBV2, the J call TRBJ2-3, with 8 bases lining up with TRBD2. Germline CDR1 reads SNHLY; CDR2 reads FYNNEI. This CDR3 comprises 14 residues. Germline trimming cut 2 bases from V and 5 bases from J; bases unmatched to any gene: 3.

The chain uses TRBV6-5 and TRBJ1-2, with TRBD1 matching over 7 bases. The CDR3 covers 15 residues. The J segment lost 2 bases and the V segment lost 6 bases, leaving 9 bases of the junction unmatched. The germline gives CDR1 MNHEY, CDR2 SVGAGI. This CDR3 reads CASRMYRGGNYGYTF. For the CDR3, the DNA is TGTGCCAGCAGGATGTACAGGGGAGGCAACTATGGCTACACCTTC.

The chain couples TRBV7-9 to TRBJ1-4; the D is unclear. Germline-derived CDR1 and CDR2 are SEHNR and FQNEAQ (reference sequence). The CDR3 runs 16 residues. V dropped 5 bases and J dropped 0 bases, with 13 bases sitting between them. For the CDR3, the DNA is TGTGCCAGCAGCCCCGAGCCACCGGCAACTAATGAAAAACTGTTTTTT. Its translation: CASSPEPPATNEKLFF.

This clone was seen only a few times. This rearrangement joins TRBV6-1 to TRBJ1-1, with 9 bases aligning to TRBD1. Germline-derived CDR1 and CDR2 are MNHNS and SASEGT. The CDR3 runs 14 residues. Trimming at V came to 2 bases and at J to 8 bases, leaving 6 bases not matched to a gene. CDR3 amino acids: CASSEYGTGFEAFF. In DNA form, the CDR3 reads TGTGCCAGCAGTGAATATGGGACAGGGTTCGAAGCTTTCTTT.